This T cell receptor beta chain was found in a study of T cell changes during pregnancy in multiple sclerosis. Sequencing used immunoSEQ multiplex PCR; TCRdb keeps in-frame clones, though not all of them. The repertoire has 100,000 or so clones, almost 95% of them found once; the top ten carry over 0.8%. V was shortened by 5 bases and J by 0 bases, with 15 bases between the two germline ends. Germline assignment: CDR1 SGHTA and CDR2 FQGTGA. The CDR3 consists of 16 residues. The specimen was peripheral blood, collected before pregnancy. The sequence derives from a female donor with multiple sclerosis, enrolled in a pregnancy study. V is TRBV7-3 and J is TRBJ2-3; a possible D gene is TRBD2 (6 bases). The CDR3 DNA sequence: TGTGCCAGCAGCCCTGGGGGGTTTACTAGCACAGATACGCAGTATTTT. Protein product: CASSPGGFTSTDTQYF. Full variable domain (remainder filled in from reference TRBV7-3 and TRBJ2-3): GAGVSQTPSNKVTEKGKYVELRCDPISGHTALYWYRQSLGQGPEFLIYFQGTGAADDSGLPNDRFFAVRPEGSVSTLKIQRTERGDSAVYLCASSPGGFTSTDTQYFGPGTRLTVL.